This T cell receptor beta chain was recorded in a study of T-cell reconstitution after alpha-beta-depleted transplantation in children. A TCRbeta library incorporating unique molecular identifiers was prepared. Each CDR3 protein is one row after TCRdb ran MiXCR on the PCR reads. The profile covers approximately 390,000 distinct CDR3 sequences, with approximately 11% appearing a single time and 4.5% to 6% taken by the ten largest. Per germline, CDR1 SEHNR and CDR2 FQNEAQ (reference sequence). The CDR3 spans 15 residues. Trimming cost V 5 bases and J 2 bases; bases outside gene matches: 6. The sample holds a few counts of this clonotype.

The V call is TRBV7-9, the J call TRBJ2-5; 9 bases are a match to TRBD2. Sequencing was performed on PBMCs from the stem cell graft donor, taken from the stem cell graft. The clonotype was recovered from a human donor who donated a stem cell graft to a child with acute myeloid leukemia. CDR3 in amino acids: CASSQAGGRQETQYF. The CDR3, as DNA: TGTGCCAGCAGCCAGGCGGGGGGGCGTCAAGAGACCCAGTACTTC. The entire variable domain, with the rest obtained from reference TRBV7-9 and TRBJ2-5, is as follows: DTGVSQNPRHKITKRGQNVTFRCDPISEHNRLYWYRQTLGQGPEFLTYFQNEAQLEKSRLLSDRFSAERPKGSFSTLEIQRTEQGDSAMYLCASSQAGGRQETQYFGPGTRLLVL.